Each of the 18 T cell receptor beta chains below was sequenced from the same sample in a study of blood T cell repertoires in COVID-19. Only in-frame clones appear in the TCRdb table, and some are missing; sequencing was by immunoSEQ multiplex PCR. Among 100,000 to 150,000 clones, over 70% were seen once, and the ten largest hold 5.9%. Material: peripheral blood. All receptors derive from a man older than 75 with active or convalescent COVID-19.

The rearrangement uses TRBV2 and TRBJ2-1; TRBD2 agrees at 7 bases. Unmatched junction bases numbered 4, after V lost 3 bases and J lost 2 bases. CDR1 SNHLY and CDR2 FYNNEI come from the germline V gene. The CDR3 is 15 residues long. The CDR3 DNA reads TGTGCCAGCAGTGAGGGGGGGGGACCCTACAATGAGCAGTTCTTC. Its protein is CASSEGGGPYNEQFF. Drawing the rest from reference TRBV2 and TRBJ2-1, the complete variable domain is EPEVTQTPSHQVTQMGQEVILRCVPISNHLYFYWYRQILGQKVEFLVSFYNNEISEKSEIFDDQFSVERPDGSNFTLKIRSTKLEDSAMYFCASSEGGGPYNEQFFGPGTRLTVL.

This sequence joins TRBV6-5 and TRBJ2-3; tentatively, D is TRBD1 (6 bases). CDR3 length: 15 residues. Germline V gene lookup returns CDR1 MNHEY and CDR2 SVGAGI. V dropped 6 bases and J dropped 2 bases, with 15 bases sitting between them. CDR3 DNA sequence: TGTGCCAGCAGGGGACACGGCCCTTTCACAGATACGCAGTATTTT. Residues: CASRGHGPFTDTQYF.

This rearrangement joins TRBV30 to TRBJ1-1, with TRBD1 matching 9 bases. CDR1 is GTSNPN and CDR2 is SVGIG in the germline V gene (reference sequence). The CDR3 spans 15 residues. V lost 4 bases and J lost 1; bases outside the gene matches: 7. The CDR3 nucleotides read TGTGCCTGGACTTCCCGGGACAGGGCGAACACTGAAGCTTTCTTT. It yields the protein CAWTSRDRANTEAFF.

The chain has TRBV14 and TRBJ1-2; TRBD1 matches at 8 bases. J gave up 3 bases and V 2 bases, and 5 bases lay outside the gene matches. The CDR3 has 15 residues. CDR1 and CDR2 from the germline V gene are SGHDN and FVKESK. CDR3 in amino acids: CASSQQTGADYGYTF. Written as DNA, the CDR3 is TGTGCCAGCAGCCAACAGACAGGGGCAGACTATGGCTACACCTTC.

This clone occurred a few times. The rearrangement uses TRBV5-4 and TRBJ1-5, with D maybe TRBD1 (5 bases). CDR1 is SGHNT, CDR2 YYREEE, per germline (reference sequence). The CDR3 sequence is 15 residues long. V lost 4 bases to trimming and J lost 7 bases, with 18 bases between them. CDR3 coding DNA: TGTGCCAGCAGCGCGGGACCGGACCCTGGGCAGCCCCAGCATTTT. Translated: CASSAGPDPGQPQHF. Together with reference TRBV5-4 and TRBJ1-5, the CDR3 gives the full variable domain: ETGVTQSPTHLIKTRGQQVTLRCSSQSGHNTVSWYQQALGQGPQFIFQYYREEENGRGNFPPRFSGLQFPNYSSELNVNALELDDSALYLCASSAGPDPGQPQHFGDGTRLSIL.

This clone turned up a few times. The rearrangement uses TRBV27 and TRBJ1-1; 8 bases are shared with TRBD1. The CDR3 consists of 15 residues. Germline V gene sequence: CDR1 MNHEY, CDR2 SMNVEV (reference sequence). With V trimmed by 7 bases and J by 5 bases, 12 bases remained unmatched. CDR3 in amino acids: CASTNTGGGKTEAFF. The CDR3 nucleotides read TGTGCCAGCACAAACACAGGGGGAGGAAAAACTGAAGCTTTCTTT.

The genes are TRBV19 and TRBJ2-7; a weak D match, TRBD2 (6 bases). Germline V gives CDR1 LNHDA, CDR2 SQIVND (reference sequence). Trimming took off 5 bases at V and 1 base at J, with 12 bases between the two ends. The CDR3 is 14 residues long. The CDR3 nucleotides are TGTGCCAGTAGTGTGCGGGGCCTTTCCTACGAGCAGTACTTC. Residues: CASSVRGLSYEQYF. The whole variable domain, remainder taken from reference TRBV19 and TRBJ2-7, is DGGITQSPKYLFRKEGQNVTLSCEQNLNHDAMYWYRQDPGQGLRLIYYSQIVNDFQKGDIAEGYSVSREKKESFPLTVTSAQKNPTAFYLCASSVRGLSYEQYFGPGTRLTVT.

The sample holds a few counts of this clone. The chain is built from TRBV30 and TRBJ1-2; TRBD1 is a possible D gene (5 bases). The CDR3 consists of 12 residues. CDR1 GTSNPN and CDR2 SVGIG come from the germline V gene (reference sequence). With 3 bases removed from V and 4 bases from J, the gap between germline ends came to 9 bases. CDR3 loop: CAWRAGGYGYTF. In DNA form, the CDR3 reads TGTGCCTGGAGGGCGGGGGGCTATGGCTACACCTTC. The whole variable domain, filled in from reference TRBV30 and TRBJ1-2, reads SQTIHQWPATLVQPVGSPLSLECTVEGTSNPNLYWYRQAAGRGLQLLFYSVGIGQISSEVPQNLSASRPQDRQFILSSKKLLLSDSGFYLCAWRAGGYGYTFGSGTRLTVV.

This chain connects TRBV18 to TRBJ1-4, with D possibly matching TRBD1 (5 bases). V was shortened by 1 base and J by 4 bases, with 10 bases between the two germline ends. Germline V gene sequence: CDR1 KGHSH, CDR2 LQKENI. The CDR3 is 15 amino acids. The CDR3 loop reads CASSPLWGVNEKLFF. DNA of the CDR3: TGTGCCAGCTCACCACTCTGGGGGGTTAATGAAAAACTGTTTTTT. Full variable domain (rest looked up from reference TRBV18 and TRBJ1-4): NAGVMQNPRHLVRRRGQEARLRCSPMKGHSHVYWYRQLPEEGLKFMVYLQKENIIDESGMPKERFSAEFPKEGPSILRIQQVVRGDSAAYFCASSPLWGVNEKLFFGSGTQLSVL.

This rearrangement joins TRBV5-4 to TRBJ2-5; D perhaps matches TRBD2 (5 bases). Germline V gene data show CDR1 as SGHNT and CDR2 as YYREEE (reference sequence). The CDR3 has 15 amino acids. V shed 0 bases and J shed 5 bases, with 14 bases lying between them. The CDR3 bases are TGTGCCAGCAGCTTGGCCTCGGGTGGGAGTGAGACCCAGTACTTC. It translates to CASSLASGGSETQYF.

The chain carries TRBV7-9 and TRBJ2-1; D perhaps matches TRBD1 (7 bases). CDR3 size: 15 residues. V lost 5 bases, J lost 7 bases, and 18 bases lay in between. CDR1 is SEHNR, CDR2 FQNEAQ, per germline (reference sequence). CDR3 sequence reads: CASSTGGTVLNEQFF. The CDR3 DNA follows: TGTGCCAGCAGCACAGGCGGGACAGTGCTTAATGAGCAGTTCTTC.

The rearrangement links TRBV4-3 to TRBJ1-2; D remains unclear. The V end was cut by 0 bases, the J end by 4 bases, with 12 bases between. From germline, CDR1 is LGHNA and CDR2 YSLEER. This CDR3 has 15 residues. CDR3: CASSQDMGSRYGYTF. CDR3 sequence (DNA): TGCGCCAGCAGCCAAGATATGGGCAGCCGCTATGGCTACACCTTC.

The V and J genes are TRBV24-1 and TRBJ2-7, with 9 positions matching TRBD1. This CDR3 has 12 residues. J gave up 4 bases and V 7 bases, and 1 base lay outside the gene matches. Germline CDR1 is KGHDR and CDR2 is SFDVKD. The CDR3 is CATRGQGYEQYF. In DNA form, the CDR3 reads TGTGCCACCAGGGGACAGGGATACGAGCAGTACTTC.

This clone showed up just a few times. The chain employs TRBV4-1 and TRBJ2-5, with 9 nucleotides matching TRBD2. The CDR3 is 14 residues long. The ends lost 1 base at V and 8 bases at J; junction bases unmatched: 5. Per germline, CDR1 MGHRA and CDR2 YSYEKL. The CDR3 loop reads CASSQGGSGGTQYF. CDR3 in DNA: TGCGCCAGCAGCCAAGGGGGTAGCGGGGGAACCCAGTACTTC.

The CDR3 loop reads CASGNSGAGYYGYTF. The CDR3 DNA follows: TGTGCTAGTGGGAATAGTGGGGCAGGGTACTATGGCTACACCTTC. The rearrangement joins TRBV12-5 to TRBJ1-2, with TRBD1 as a possible D gene (5 bases). The CDR3 covers 15 residues. With 6 bases removed from V and 3 bases from J, the gap between germline ends came to 17 bases. The germline V gene has CDR1 LGHNT and CDR2 FRNRAP.

The gene calls are TRBV5-3 and TRBJ2-5, with 9 bases aligning to TRBD2. TRBV5-3 is designated an ORF whose function remains uncertain. The CDR3 contains 16 residues. V lost 7 bases and J lost 4; bases outside the gene matches: 14. The CDR3 region has the DNA TGTGCCAGACCCAGTTGGGCGGGGGGGCATTCAGAGACCCAGTACTTC. As protein: CARPSWAGGHSETQYF.

The DNA for the CDR3 is TGTGCCAGCAGCTCAACCCACAGGATAAACTATGGCTACACCTTC. It is translated as CASSSTHRINYGYTF. The gene calls are TRBV7-2 and TRBJ1-2, with a possible D match to TRBD1 (5 bases). The germline CDR1 and CDR2 sequences are SGHTA and FQGNSA. Trimming cost V 4 bases and J 2 bases, with 14 bases left between them. The CDR3 has 15 amino acids.

The gene calls are TRBV2 and TRBJ2-5; 8 bases line up with TRBD1. V gave up 7 bases and J gave up 2 bases; unmatched junction bases: 6. Germline CDR1 reads SNHLY; CDR2 reads FYNNEI. This CDR3 is built from 14 residues. This CDR3 is CASTTTGAQETQYF. The CDR3 nucleotides are TGTGCCAGCACTACGACAGGGGCGCAAGAGACCCAGTACTTC.